This TCR beta chain is drawn from a study of neurological immune-mediated disorders. V was pared by 7 bases and J by 4 bases, with 5 bases between. There are 11 residues in the CDR3. Germline V lookup: CDR1 MGHDK, CDR2 SYGVNS. This clonotype was found many times. One entry per CDR3 protein, called by TCRdb with MiXCR from the 5' RACE reads. The table has about 35,000 distinct CDR3 sequences, 3.5% to 4% seen once. This chain links TRBV25-1 with TRBJ1-3; D is unclear. This receptor was obtained from a young man with multiple sclerosis. Sequences were obtained from PBMCs. The CDR3 DNA follows: TGTGCCAGCACGGGGGGAAACACCATATATTTT. Its protein is CASTGGNTIYF.